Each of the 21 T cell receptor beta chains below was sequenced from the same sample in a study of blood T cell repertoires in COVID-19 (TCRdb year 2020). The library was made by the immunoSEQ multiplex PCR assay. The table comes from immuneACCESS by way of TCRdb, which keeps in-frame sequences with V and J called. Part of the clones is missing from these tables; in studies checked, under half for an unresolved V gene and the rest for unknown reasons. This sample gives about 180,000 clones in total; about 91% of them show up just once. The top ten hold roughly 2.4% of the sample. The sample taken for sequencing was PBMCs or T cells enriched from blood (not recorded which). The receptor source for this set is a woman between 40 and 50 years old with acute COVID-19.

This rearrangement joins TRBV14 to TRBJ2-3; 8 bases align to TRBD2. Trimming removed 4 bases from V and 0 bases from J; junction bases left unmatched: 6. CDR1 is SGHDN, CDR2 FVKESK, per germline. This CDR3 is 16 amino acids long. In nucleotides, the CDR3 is TGTGCCAGCAGCCGATGGGCTAGCGGGAGCACAGATACGCAGTATTTT. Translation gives CASSRWASGSTDTQYF.

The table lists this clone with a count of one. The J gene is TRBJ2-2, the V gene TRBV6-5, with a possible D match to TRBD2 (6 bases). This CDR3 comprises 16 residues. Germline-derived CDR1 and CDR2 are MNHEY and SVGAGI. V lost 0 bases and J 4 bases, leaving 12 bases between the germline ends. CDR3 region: CASSYSRDPGTGELFF. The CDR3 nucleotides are TGTGCCAGCAGTTACTCGCGGGACCCGGGCACCGGGGAGCTGTTTTTT.

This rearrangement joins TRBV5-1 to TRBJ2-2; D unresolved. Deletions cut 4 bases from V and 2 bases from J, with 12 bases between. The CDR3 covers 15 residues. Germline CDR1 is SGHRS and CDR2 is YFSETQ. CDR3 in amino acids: CASSPQNSNTGELFF. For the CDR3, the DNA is TGCGCCAGCAGCCCACAGAACAGTAACACCGGGGAGCTGTTTTTT.

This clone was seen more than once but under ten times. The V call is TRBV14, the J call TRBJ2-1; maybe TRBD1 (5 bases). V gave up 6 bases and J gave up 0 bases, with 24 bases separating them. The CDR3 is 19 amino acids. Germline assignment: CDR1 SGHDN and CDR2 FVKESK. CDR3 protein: CASRPRGLTDISSYNEQFF. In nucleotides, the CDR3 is TGTGCCAGCAGGCCAAGGGGTCTTACAGACATAAGCTCCTACAATGAGCAGTTCTTC. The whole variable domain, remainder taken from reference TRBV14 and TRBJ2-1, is EAGVTQFPSHSVIEKGQTVTLRCDPISGHDNLYWYRRVMGKEIKFLLHFVKESKQDESGMPNNRFLAERTGGTYSTLKVQPAELEDSGVYFCASRPRGLTDISSYNEQFFGPGTRLTVL.

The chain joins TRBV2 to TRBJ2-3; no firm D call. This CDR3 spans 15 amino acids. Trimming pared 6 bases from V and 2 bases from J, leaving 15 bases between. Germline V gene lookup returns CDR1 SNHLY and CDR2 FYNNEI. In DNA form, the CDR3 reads TGTGCCAGCAGATCTTTGGCGGCAACCACAGATACGCAGTATTTT. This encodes CASRSLAATTDTQYF.

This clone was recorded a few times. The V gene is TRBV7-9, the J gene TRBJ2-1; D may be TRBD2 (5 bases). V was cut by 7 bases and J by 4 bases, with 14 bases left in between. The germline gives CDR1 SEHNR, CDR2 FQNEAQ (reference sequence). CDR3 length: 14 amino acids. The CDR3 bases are TGTGCCAGCACCCCGGAGGCAGATTACAATGAGCAGTTCTTC. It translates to CASTPEADYNEQFF.

CDR3 loop: CASSREGLAGGSWNEQFF. The DNA of the CDR3 is TGCGCCAGCAGCAGGGAGGGTCTAGCGGGAGGGTCATGGAATGAGCAGTTCTTC. The chain recombines TRBV5-1 with TRBJ2-1; TRBD2 matches 12 bases. Germline CDR1 SGHRS, CDR2 YFSETQ. The CDR3 is 18 residues long. With 4 bases clipped from V and 7 bases from J, the junction kept 15 bases outside the gene matches.

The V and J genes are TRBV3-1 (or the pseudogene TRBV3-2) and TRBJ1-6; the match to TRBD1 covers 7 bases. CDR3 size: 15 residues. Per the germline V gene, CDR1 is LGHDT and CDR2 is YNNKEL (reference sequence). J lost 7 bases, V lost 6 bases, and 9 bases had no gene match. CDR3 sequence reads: CASRVQGLINSPLHF. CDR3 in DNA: TGTGCCAGCAGGGTACAGGGGCTCATAAATTCACCCCTCCACTTT.

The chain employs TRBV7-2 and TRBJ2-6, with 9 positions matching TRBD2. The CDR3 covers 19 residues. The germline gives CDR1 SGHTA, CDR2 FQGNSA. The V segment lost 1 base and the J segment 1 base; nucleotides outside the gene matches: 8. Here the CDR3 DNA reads TGTGCCAGCAGCTTAGGTGTGCGCGGGGGGGGTTCTGGGGCCAACGTCCTGACTTTC. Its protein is CASSLGVRGGGSGANVLTF.

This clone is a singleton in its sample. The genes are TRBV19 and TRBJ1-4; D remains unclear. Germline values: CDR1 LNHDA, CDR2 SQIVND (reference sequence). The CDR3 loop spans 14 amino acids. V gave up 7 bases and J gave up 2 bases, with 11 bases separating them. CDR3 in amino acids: CASTDQATNEKLFF. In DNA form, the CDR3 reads TGTGCCAGTACCGATCAGGCCACTAATGAAAAACTGTTTTTT.

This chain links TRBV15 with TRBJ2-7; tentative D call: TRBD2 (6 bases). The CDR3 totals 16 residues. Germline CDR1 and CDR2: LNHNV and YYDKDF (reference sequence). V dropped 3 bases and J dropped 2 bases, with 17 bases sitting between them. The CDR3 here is CATSSLGTPTPYEQYF. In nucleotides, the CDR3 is TGTGCCACCAGCAGTCTCGGGACTCCCACCCCCTACGAGCAGTACTTC.

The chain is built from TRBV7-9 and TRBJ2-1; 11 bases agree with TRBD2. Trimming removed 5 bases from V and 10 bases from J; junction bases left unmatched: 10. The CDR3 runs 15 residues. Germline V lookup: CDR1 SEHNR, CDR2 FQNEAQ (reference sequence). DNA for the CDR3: TGTGCCAGCAGCCTCCATAGCGGGAGGGCGGGGGAGCAGTTCTTC. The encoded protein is CASSLHSGRAGEQFF.

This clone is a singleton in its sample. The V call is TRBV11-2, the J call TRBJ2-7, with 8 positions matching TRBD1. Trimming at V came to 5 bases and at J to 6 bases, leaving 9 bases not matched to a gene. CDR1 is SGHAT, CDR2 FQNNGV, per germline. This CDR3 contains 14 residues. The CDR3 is CASSRGPGGSEQYF. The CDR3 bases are TGTGCCAGCAGCCGAGGCCCAGGGGGCAGCGAGCAGTACTTC.

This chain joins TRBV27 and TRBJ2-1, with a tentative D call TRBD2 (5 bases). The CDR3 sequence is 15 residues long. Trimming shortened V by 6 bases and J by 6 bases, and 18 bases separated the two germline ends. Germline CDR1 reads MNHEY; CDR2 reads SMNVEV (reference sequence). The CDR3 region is CASSELESLGNEQFF. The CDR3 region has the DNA TGTGCCAGCAGCGAACTAGAGAGCTTAGGCAATGAGCAGTTCTTC.

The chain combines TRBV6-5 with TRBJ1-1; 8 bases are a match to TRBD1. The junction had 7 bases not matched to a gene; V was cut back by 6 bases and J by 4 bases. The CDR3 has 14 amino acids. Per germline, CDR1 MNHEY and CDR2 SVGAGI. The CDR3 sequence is CASSRGTGFTEAFF. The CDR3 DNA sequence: TGTGCCAGCAGCCGAGGGACAGGATTCACTGAAGCTTTCTTT.

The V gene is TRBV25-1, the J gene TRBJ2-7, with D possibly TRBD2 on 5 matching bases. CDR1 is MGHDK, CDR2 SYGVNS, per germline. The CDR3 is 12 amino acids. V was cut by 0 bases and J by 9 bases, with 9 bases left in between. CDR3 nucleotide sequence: TGTGCCAGCAGTGAATACGGAGGACTGCAGTACTTC. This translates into CASSEYGGLQYF.

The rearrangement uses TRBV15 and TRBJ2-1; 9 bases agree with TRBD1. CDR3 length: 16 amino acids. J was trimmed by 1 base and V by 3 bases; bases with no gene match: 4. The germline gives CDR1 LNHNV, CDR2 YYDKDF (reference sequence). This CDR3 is CATSSGTGRSYNEQFF. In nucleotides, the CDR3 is TGTGCCACCAGCAGTGGGACAGGGCGGTCCTACAATGAGCAGTTCTTC.

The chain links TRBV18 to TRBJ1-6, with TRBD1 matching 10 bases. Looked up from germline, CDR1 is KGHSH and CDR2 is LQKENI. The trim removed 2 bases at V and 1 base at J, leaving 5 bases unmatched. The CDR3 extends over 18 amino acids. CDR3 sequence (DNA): TGTGCCAGCTCACCAGGGACAGGGGCGAATTCCTATAATTCACCCCTCCACTTT. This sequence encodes CASSPGTGANSYNSPLHF. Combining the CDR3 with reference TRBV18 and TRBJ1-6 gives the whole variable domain NAGVMQNPRHLVRRRGQEARLRCSPMKGHSHVYWYRQLPEEGLKFMVYLQKENIIDESGMPKERFSAEFPKEGPSILRIQQVVRGDSAAYFCASSPGTGANSYNSPLHFGNGTRLTVT.

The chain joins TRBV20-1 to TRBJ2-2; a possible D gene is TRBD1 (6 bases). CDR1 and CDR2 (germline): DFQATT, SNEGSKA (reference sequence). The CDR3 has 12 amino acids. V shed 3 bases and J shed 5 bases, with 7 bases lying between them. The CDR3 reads CSASQGTGELFF. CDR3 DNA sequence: TGCAGTGCTAGTCAGGGGACCGGGGAGCTGTTTTTT.

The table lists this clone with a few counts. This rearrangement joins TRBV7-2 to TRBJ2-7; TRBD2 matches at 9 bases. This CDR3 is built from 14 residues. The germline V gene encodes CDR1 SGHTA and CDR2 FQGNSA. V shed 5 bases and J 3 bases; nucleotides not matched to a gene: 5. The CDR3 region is CASSHSGSSYEQYF. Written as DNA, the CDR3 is TGTGCCAGCAGCCATAGCGGGAGTAGCTACGAGCAGTACTTC.

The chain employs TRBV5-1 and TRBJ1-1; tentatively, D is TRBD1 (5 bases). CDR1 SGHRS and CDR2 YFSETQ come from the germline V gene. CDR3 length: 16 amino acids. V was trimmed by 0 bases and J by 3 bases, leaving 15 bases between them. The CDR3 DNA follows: TGCGCCAGCAGCTTGGCCTGGGGCAGGCTCTACACTGAAGCTTTCTTT. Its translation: CASSLAWGRLYTEAFF.